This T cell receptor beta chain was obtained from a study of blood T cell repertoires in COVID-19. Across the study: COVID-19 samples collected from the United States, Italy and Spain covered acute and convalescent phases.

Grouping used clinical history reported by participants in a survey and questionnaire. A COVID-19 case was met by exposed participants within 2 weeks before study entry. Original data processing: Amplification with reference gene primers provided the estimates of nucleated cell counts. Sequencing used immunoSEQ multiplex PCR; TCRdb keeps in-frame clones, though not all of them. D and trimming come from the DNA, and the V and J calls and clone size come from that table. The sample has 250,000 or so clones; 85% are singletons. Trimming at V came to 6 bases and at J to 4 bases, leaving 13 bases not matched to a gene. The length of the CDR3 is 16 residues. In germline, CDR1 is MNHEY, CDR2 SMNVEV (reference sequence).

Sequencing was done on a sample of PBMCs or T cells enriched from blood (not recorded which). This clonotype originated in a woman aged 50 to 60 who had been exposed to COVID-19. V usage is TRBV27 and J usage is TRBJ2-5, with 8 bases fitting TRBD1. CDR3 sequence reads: CASSQGQGGLRETQYF. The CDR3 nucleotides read TGTGCCAGCAGCCAAGGACAGGGTGGGCTCCGAGAGACCCAGTACTTC.